The clone carrying this T cell receptor beta chain was counted many times. The antigen is unknown. Germline values: CDR1 DFQATT, CDR2 SNEGSKA (reference sequence). The CDR3 sequence is 17 residues long. Trimming cost V 6 bases and J 1 base; bases outside gene matches: 9. The entry originates in a study of CD8+CD57+ T cells in acquired aplastic anemia. Study at large: Among healthy donors, CD4+ cells averaged roughly 11 million reads. Study outcomes and limitations: Statistical testing detected no significant gap in CD8+ Simpson's diversity between patients and controls. Patients and controls had in common 25 to 30 CD8+ CDR3 sequences.

Template material for TCR beta VDJ and CDR3 profiling consisted of genomic DNA. MiXCR was run by TCRdb on the reads, yielding one entry per CDR3 protein. The repertoire consists of about 190,000 distinct CDR3 sequences, with about half occurring once and the leading ten covering about 16%. The J gene is TRBJ2-3, the V gene TRBV20-1; TRBD2 matches 14 bases. The source material was sorted CD4+, CD8+, or CD8+CD57+ T cells (not recorded which) from PBMCs. This receptor was identified in a human donor in good health, serving as a control. CDR3 loop: CSAQGLAGEARTDTQYF. The CDR3 coding sequence is TGCAGTGCCCAGGGACTAGCGGGGGAGGCCCGCACAGATACGCAGTATTTT.